This T cell receptor (beta chain) is drawn from a study of cytomegalovirus exposure and HLA in healthy donors. Whole-study context: Researchers found that approximately 80% of under 450 genotyped donors fell within the Caucasian-associated ancestry cluster.

The PCR had 60 Vbeta and 13 Jbeta primers. Libraries were prepared by immunoSEQ multiplex PCR; TCRdb keeps only in-frame clonotypes and omits some of them. Counted here are about 200,000 clones, roughly 80% occurring once; the ten biggest clones make up 2.5% to 3%. The trim removed 5 bases at V and 5 bases at J, leaving 3 bases unmatched. CDR3 length equals 13 residues. Germline CDR1 MNHEY, CDR2 SMNVEV (reference sequence). The TCR comes from a man aged 25-45 years in good health and CMV-seronegative. Sample: PBMCs. This chain uses TRBV27 with TRBJ2-7; 10 bases align to TRBD2. CDR3 sequence (DNA): TGTGCCAGCAGTCGGGGACTAGCGAACGAGCAGTACTTC. This encodes CASSRGLANEQYF.